The present T cell receptor beta chain was sequenced within a study of blood T cell repertoires in COVID-19 (dated by TCRdb to 2018 to 2020). A note on the overall study: Samples covering the acute and convalescent phases of COVID-19 were provided by collaborators in the United States, Italy and Spain. The material from the prospective study consisted of cDNA or gDNA derived from T cells, B-cell-depleted T cells, or PBMCs. HLA class I and class II types, where available, came from metadata supplied by the sample provider rather than from assay-based typing. The repertoires were released in a freely available public database meant as a resource for research on the immune response to SARS-CoV-2. Deeply sampled blood TCRbeta repertoires from subjects exposed to, actively infected with, or recovered from COVID-19 were included in the dataset. The sample metadata nearly always contained a de-identified subject ID, COVID-19 status, age in years and sex. Samples came from the ongoing ImmuneRACE study (first 160 participants) plus 1,254 subjects from 6 global collaborators.

The immunoSEQ Assay, a bias-controlled multiplex PCR, was used to amplify TCRbeta CDR3 regions from genomic DNA. The published analysis was carried out like this. The number of nucleated cells in each sample was estimated by amplification of reference gene primers within the assay. Sequence reads were collapsed and filtered to measure the absolute abundance of every unique TCRbeta CDR3 rearrangement. For each sample, productive Simpson clonality was calculated by taking the square root of Simpson's diversity index across productive rearrangements. Drawn from immuneACCESS, this table holds only the in-frame rearrangements with V and J called that TCRdb kept. Clones are partly lost; checked studies trace under half to an unresolved V gene and leave the rest unexplained. V and J calls and clone size come straight from that table; D and trimming were deduced from the DNA. The sample has under 250,000 clones on record, 84% of them singletons. The biggest ten clones account for about 4% of the sample.

Looking up the germline V gene (reference sequence) yields CDR1 GTSNPN and CDR2 SVGIG. V is cut back by 8 bases and J by 2 bases, with 6 bases in the junction unmatched. Spanning cysteine to phenylalanine, the CDR3 consists of 13 amino acids. Kept here is only the CDR3 DNA, which spans 39 bases and is read in frame from base 1. For this clone: What antigen it recognizes has not been identified. No per-base quality is available; no much larger clone lies one base away.

Study-level results and caveats: The amount of clinical and demographic metadata varied by source and participant and was provided uncurated.

The collaborating institutions used their own protocols to collect whole blood in K2EDTA tubes. Collaborator samples were shipped for TCRbeta analysis as frozen whole blood, isolated PBMCs, or DNA extracted from either sample type. The chain is encoded by TRBV30 joined to TRBJ1-1; TRBD1 matches 9 bases in the middle. Sequenced sample: peripheral blood. This receptor was identified in a man over 45 with acute or convalescent COVID-19. The CDR3 reads as follows: CAQTGQGNTEAFF. In nucleotides, the sequence is TGTGCCCAAACGGGACAGGGTAACACTGAAGCTTTCTTT. Reference TRBV30 and TRBJ1-1 genes cover what lies past the CDR3, so the full variable domain is SQTIHQWPATLVQPVGSPLSLECTVEGTSNPNLYWYRQAAGRGLQLLFYSVGIGQISSEVPQNLSASRPQDRQFILSSKKLLLSDSGFYLCAQTGQGNTEAFFGQGTRLTVV.